This passage covers 14 T cell receptor beta chains from one sample sequenced in a study of T-cell memory formation after mild COVID-19. TCRdb reprocessed the 5' RACE reads via MiXCR and lists one record per CDR3 protein. The sample consists of about 270,000 distinct CDR3 sequences, approximately 19% of them appearing once. Sequencing input: PBMCs or a T cell subset sorted from them (not recorded which). Receptors were obtained from a man aged 18-30 years who had mild COVID-19 (a few samples of this study predate the infection). Cell type and time point are not known.

The chain is built from TRBV6-6 and TRBJ2-1; 7 bases are a match to TRBD1. J was trimmed by 8 bases and V by 4 bases; bases with no gene match: 8. Germline V gives CDR1 MNHNY, CDR2 SVGAGI (reference sequence). This CDR3 comprises 14 residues. The CDR3 here is CASSFRQGVDEQFF. The CDR3, as DNA: TGTGCCAGCAGTTTTCGGCAGGGGGTTGATGAGCAGTTCTTC.

The chain carries TRBV5-8 and TRBJ2-5, with a possible D match to TRBD1 (5 bases). The CDR3 length is 14 residues. Germline V CDR1 and CDR2: SGHTS, YDEGEE. Between the trimmed V and J ends, which lost 4 bases and 5 bases, there was a span of 15 bases. Written as DNA, the CDR3 is TGTGCCAGCAGCCGGCCTGACAGTTCGGAGACCCAGTACTTC. This codes for CASSRPDSSETQYF. The variable domain in full, with the rest retrieved from reference TRBV5-8 and TRBJ2-5, is EAGVTQSPTHLIKTRGQQATLRCSPISGHTSVYWYQQALGLGLQFLLWYDEGEERNRGNFPPRFSGRQFPNYSSELNVNALELEDSALYLCASSRPDSSETQYFGPGTRLLVL.

This clonotype has just a few counts. This sequence joins TRBV6-2 or TRBV6-3 and TRBJ2-5, with D unclear. The length of the CDR3 is 11 residues. The germline V gene encodes CDR1 MNHEY and CDR2 SVGEGT. V lost 6 bases and J 7 bases, leaving 9 bases between the germline ends. CDR3 nucleotide sequence: TGTGCCAGCAGCGACTTGGTGACCCAGTACTTC. Translated, it gives CASSDLVTQYF.

This clonotype was seen ten or more times. The chain links TRBV5-5 to TRBJ2-7; D is ambiguous. Looked up from germline, CDR1 is SGHKS and CDR2 is YYEKEE (reference sequence). V was trimmed by 4 bases and J by 0 bases, leaving 2 bases between them. CDR3 length equals 11 residues. CDR3 sequence: CASSHSYEQYF. CDR3 DNA: TGTGCCAGCAGCCACTCCTACGAGCAGTACTTC.

The rearrangement uses TRBV11-2 and TRBJ2-1; 9 bases align to TRBD2. CDR1 is SGHAT and CDR2 is FQNNGV in the germline V gene. This CDR3 region has 16 residues. Unmatched junction bases numbered 9, after V lost 5 bases and J lost 4 bases. For the CDR3, the DNA is TGTGCCAGCAGCCCCCGTAGGAGCGGGGGGTACAATGAGCAGTTCTTC. It is translated as CASSPRRSGGYNEQFF.

CDR3 bases: TGTGCCAGCTTTAACGGGGGGTCCCCTGGGAGCTACACCTTC. Its translation: CASFNGGSPGSYTF. The chain carries TRBV27 and TRBJ1-2; tentatively, D is TRBD1 (5 bases). Looked up from germline, CDR1 is MNHEY and CDR2 is SMNVEV (reference sequence). CDR3 length: 14 amino acids. Trimming stripped 8 bases from V and 9 bases from J, with 22 bases between.

In its sample, this clonotype was seen many times. This chain connects TRBV5-5 to TRBJ2-7; TRBD1 might be the D (7 bases). The CDR3 spans 14 residues. The germline V and J ends were trimmed by 4 bases and 6 bases, with 17 bases remaining between them. The V gene's germline CDR1 is SGHKS and CDR2 YYEKEE (reference sequence). CDR3 amino acids: CASSPTGLSGEQYV. The CDR3 nucleotides read TGTGCCAGCAGCCCGACAGGGCTTAGCGGCGAGCAGTACGTC.

This chain links TRBV4-1 with TRBJ2-2; TRBD1 is a possible D gene (6 bases). V lost 1 base to trimming and J lost 4 bases, with 16 bases between them. The germline CDR1 and CDR2 sequences are MGHRA and YSYEKL. This CDR3 spans 17 amino acids. CDR3 sequence (DNA): TGCGCCAGCAGCCAAGGGCTAAACAGGGAAATCACCGGGGAGCTGTTTTTT. The encoded protein is CASSQGLNREITGELFF.

The chain has TRBV5-1 and TRBJ2-7, with a possible D match to TRBD2 (5 bases). Germline V CDR1 and CDR2: SGHRS, YFSETQ. The CDR3 spans 14 residues. Trimming cost V 5 bases and J 1 base, with 13 bases left between them. In DNA, the CDR3 is TGCGCCAGCAGGGCAGCCCCGGGGTCCTACGAGCAGTACGTC. This encodes CASRAAPGSYEQYV.

This clonotype was seen a handful of times. The V and J genes are TRBV5-1 and TRBJ1-6; 10 nucleotides agree with TRBD1. Germline V lookup: CDR1 SGHRS, CDR2 YFSETQ. The V segment lost 4 bases and the J segment 7 bases; nucleotides outside the gene matches: 11. CDR3 length: 17 residues. CDR3 in DNA: TGCGCCAGCAGCCAGCAGCCGGGACAGGGGTCGAATTCACCCCTCCACTTT. Translation: CASSQQPGQGSNSPLHF.

There are a few counts of this clonotype. This chain joins TRBV24-1 and TRBJ2-3; 9 nucleotides match TRBD2. J gave up 6 bases and V 4 bases, and 7 bases lay outside the gene matches. The germline gives CDR1 KGHDR, CDR2 SFDVKD. The CDR3 is 15 residues long. The CDR3 bases are TGTGCCACCAGTGACCCATCTAGCGGGGATGATACGCAGTATTTT. This codes for CATSDPSSGDDTQYF.

The genes are TRBV6-5 and TRBJ2-7, with TRBD1 identical over 8 bases. Losses at the gene ends were 0 bases for V and 5 bases for J; bases not matched to a gene: 3. The length of the CDR3 is 14 residues. Germline V gene sequence: CDR1 MNHEY, CDR2 SVGAGI. CDR3 sequence: CASSYSRGLDEQYV. In DNA, the CDR3 is TGTGCCAGCAGTTACTCCAGGGGGCTAGACGAGCAGTACGTC.

The genes are TRBV6-5 and TRBJ2-7, with no clear D. The CDR3 length is 15 residues. Trimming took off 5 bases at V and 1 base at J, with 15 bases between the two ends. CDR1 MNHEY and CDR2 SVGAGI come from the germline V gene. The CDR3: CASSLGPMGSYEQYF. The CDR3 bases are TGTGCCAGCAGTCTCGGGCCGATGGGGTCCTACGAGCAGTACTTC.

This chain joins TRBV11-2 and TRBJ2-3; TRBD1 or TRBD2 may be the D gene (5 bases each). Germline CDR1 reads SGHAT; CDR2 reads FQNNGV. Trimming pared 5 bases from V and 0 bases from J, leaving 21 bases between. The CDR3 has 18 amino acids. The CDR3 protein is CASSPWGRVSPSTDTQYF. DNA for the CDR3: TGTGCCAGCAGCCCCTGGGGGAGAGTATCGCCTAGCACAGATACGCAGTATTTT.